A selection of T cell receptor beta chains follows, all from one sample in a study of metastatic and nonmetastatic thyroid tumors. TCRdb ran MiXCR on the PCR reads. In the table there are 4,000 to 6,000 clones, around 28% of which are singletons. Input material: adjacent normal tissue. The receptors come from a female donor with papillary thyroid cancer or a benign thyroid nodule (not recorded which). Some clones in this sample may be carry-over from other donors' samples. Both conserved end residues are part of each CDR3. The order of the fields is clone size, V gene, D gene, J gene, CDR3 DNA, CDR3 protein. D genes are given only for firm matches. Expanded clones get a size class; other rows say once, few or many, or leave the size out.

few,TRBV28,TRBD1,TRBJ2-7,TGTGCCAGCAGTCCCCCGGGACAGGGGGCGGACGAGCAGTACTTC,CASSPPGQGADEQYF
NA,TRBV7-2,TRBD1,TRBJ1-5,TGTGCCAGCAGCTTAGCGGCACAGGGGGCAAGTGGCAATCAGCCCCAGCATTTT,CASSLAAQGASGNQPQHF
NA,TRBV11-1,TRBD2,TRBJ2-1,TGTGCCAGCAGCTTAGTCCCTAGCGGGAGGGGGGATGAGCAGTTCTTC,CASSLVPSGRGDEQFF
NA,TRBV27,NA,TRBJ2-7,TGTGCCAGCAGACCCTATGAGACCTCCTACGAGCAGTACTTC,CASRPYETSYEQYF
large,TRBV19,NA,TRBJ1-6,TGTGCCAGTAGAGGGACAACACTCCACTTT,CASRGTTLHF
NA,TRBV20-1,NA,TRBJ2-7,TGCAGTGCTAGAGAGTTGGGAGCGGGCAGGGGCCAACCGACCTTCTACGAGCAGTACTTC,CSARELGAGRGQPTFYEQYF
NA,TRBV11-2,NA,TRBJ2-7,TGTGCCAGCAGCTTGCTCGGGACCTACGAGCAGTACTTC,CASSLLGTYEQYF
NA,TRBV5-1,TRBD2,TRBJ2-3,TGCGCCAGCAAGGGGAGGGTGCCAGATACGCAGTATTTT,CASKGRVPDTQYF
NA,TRBV19,NA,TRBJ2-3,TGTGCCAGTAGTGTGGGTACGGCTAGCACAGATACGCAGTATTTT,CASSVGTASTDTQYF
NA,TRBV9,NA,TRBJ2-7,TGTGCCAGCAGCGCGCGGGACTCCTACGAGCAGTACTTC,CASSARDSYEQYF
NA,TRBV12-3/TRBV12-4,NA,TRBJ2-7,TGTGCCAGCAGTTTAGCGCAAGGGCACGAGCAGTACTTC,CASSLAQGHEQYF
NA,TRBV2,NA,TRBJ1-1,TGTGCCAGCAGTGAAGGTGAGAACACTGAAGCTTTCTTT,CASSEGENTEAFF
NA,TRBV13,NA,TRBJ2-1,TGTGCCAGCAGCCTCGGGCAGGGTCCGTTCTTC,CASSLGQGPFF
many,TRBV12-3/TRBV12-4,TRBD1,TRBJ1-2,TGTGCCAGCAGTACGACAGGGGGCGCTGGATTCTATGGCTACACCTTC,CASSTTGGAGFYGYTF